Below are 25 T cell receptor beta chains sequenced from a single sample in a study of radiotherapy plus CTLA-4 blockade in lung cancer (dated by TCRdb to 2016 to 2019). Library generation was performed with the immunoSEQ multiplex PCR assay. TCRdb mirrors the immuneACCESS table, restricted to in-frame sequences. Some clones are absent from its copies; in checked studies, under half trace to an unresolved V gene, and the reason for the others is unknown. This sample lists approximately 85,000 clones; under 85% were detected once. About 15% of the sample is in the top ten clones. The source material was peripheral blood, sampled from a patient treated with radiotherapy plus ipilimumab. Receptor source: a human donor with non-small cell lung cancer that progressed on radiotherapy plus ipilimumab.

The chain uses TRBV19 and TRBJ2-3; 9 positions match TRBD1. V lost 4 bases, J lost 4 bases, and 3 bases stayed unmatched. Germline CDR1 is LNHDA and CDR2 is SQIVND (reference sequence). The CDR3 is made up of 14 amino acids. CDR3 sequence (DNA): TGTGCCAGTAGTAAAGGACAGGGGTCAGATACGCAGTATTTT. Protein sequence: CASSKGQGSDTQYF.

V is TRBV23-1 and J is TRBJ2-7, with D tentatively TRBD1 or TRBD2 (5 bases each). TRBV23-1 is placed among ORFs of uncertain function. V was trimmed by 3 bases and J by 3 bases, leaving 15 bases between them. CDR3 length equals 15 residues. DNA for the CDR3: TGCGCCAGCAGTCAGAAATCGGGACGGTTCTACGAGCAGTACTTC. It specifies CASSQKSGRFYEQYF.

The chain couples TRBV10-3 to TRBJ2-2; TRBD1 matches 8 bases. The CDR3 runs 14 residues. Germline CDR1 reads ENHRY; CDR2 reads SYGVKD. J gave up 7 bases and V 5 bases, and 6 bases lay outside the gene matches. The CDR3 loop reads CAISRTGQIGELFF. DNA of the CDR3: TGTGCCATCAGTCGGACAGGGCAGATCGGGGAGCTGTTTTTT.

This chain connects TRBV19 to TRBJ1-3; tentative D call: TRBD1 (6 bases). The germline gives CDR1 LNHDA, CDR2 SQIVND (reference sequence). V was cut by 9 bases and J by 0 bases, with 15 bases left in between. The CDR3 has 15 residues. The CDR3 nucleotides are TGTGCCAGGAGAGGACAGCCATTCTCTGGAAACACCATATATTTT. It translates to CARRGQPFSGNTIYF.

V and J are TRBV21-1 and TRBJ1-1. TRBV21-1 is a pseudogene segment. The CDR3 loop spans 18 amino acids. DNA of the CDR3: TGTGCCAGCAGCTCCCCCCTCAACCCCTTCGAGACGGAAACTGAAGCTTTCTTT. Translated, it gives CASSSPLNPFETETEAFF.

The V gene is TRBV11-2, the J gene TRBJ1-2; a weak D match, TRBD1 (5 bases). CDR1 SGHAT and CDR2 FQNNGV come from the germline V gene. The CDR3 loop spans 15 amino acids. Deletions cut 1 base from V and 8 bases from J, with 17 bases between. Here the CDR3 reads CASSLVREGMKGYTF. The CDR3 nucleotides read TGTGCCAGCAGCTTAGTCAGGGAAGGGATGAAGGGCTACACCTTC. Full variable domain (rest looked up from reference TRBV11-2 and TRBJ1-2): EAGVAQSPRYKIIEKRQSVAFWCNPISGHATLYWYQQILGQGPKLLIQFQNNGVVDDSQLPKDRFSAERLKGVDSTLKIQPAKLEDSAVYLCASSLVREGMKGYTFGSGTRLTVV.

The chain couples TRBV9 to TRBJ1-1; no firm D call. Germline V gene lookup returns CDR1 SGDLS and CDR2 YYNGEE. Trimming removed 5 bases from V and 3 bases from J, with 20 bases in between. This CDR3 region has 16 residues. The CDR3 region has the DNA TGTGCCAGCAGTCGTATTCCCCTCATAAGGGACACTGAAGCTTTCTTT. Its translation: CASSRIPLIRDTEAFF.

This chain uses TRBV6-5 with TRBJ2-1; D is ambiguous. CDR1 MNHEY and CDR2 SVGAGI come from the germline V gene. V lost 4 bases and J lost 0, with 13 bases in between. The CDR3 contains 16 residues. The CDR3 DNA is TGTGCCAGCAGTTCAAGACTTTCCGGCTCCTACAATGAGCAGTTCTTC. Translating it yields CASSSRLSGSYNEQFF.

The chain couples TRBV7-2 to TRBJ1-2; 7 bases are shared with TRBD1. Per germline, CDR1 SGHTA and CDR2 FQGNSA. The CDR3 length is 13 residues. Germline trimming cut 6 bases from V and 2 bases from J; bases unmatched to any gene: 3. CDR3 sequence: CASSPQGNYGYTF. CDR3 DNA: TGTGCCAGCAGTCCACAGGGGAACTATGGCTACACCTTC.

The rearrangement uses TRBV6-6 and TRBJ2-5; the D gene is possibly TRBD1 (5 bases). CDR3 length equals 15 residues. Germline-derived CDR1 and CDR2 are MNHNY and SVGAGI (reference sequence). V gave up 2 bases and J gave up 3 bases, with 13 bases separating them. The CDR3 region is CASSYVQGKKETQYF. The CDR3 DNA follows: TGTGCCAGCAGTTACGTGCAGGGAAAGAAAGAGACCCAGTACTTC.

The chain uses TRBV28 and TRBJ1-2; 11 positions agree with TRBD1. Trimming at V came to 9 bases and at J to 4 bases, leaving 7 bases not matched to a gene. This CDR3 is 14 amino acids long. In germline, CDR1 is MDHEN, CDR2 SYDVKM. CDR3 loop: CASKEGQGAYGYTF. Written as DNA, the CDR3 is TGTGCCAGTAAGGAAGGACAGGGGGCCTATGGCTACACCTTC.

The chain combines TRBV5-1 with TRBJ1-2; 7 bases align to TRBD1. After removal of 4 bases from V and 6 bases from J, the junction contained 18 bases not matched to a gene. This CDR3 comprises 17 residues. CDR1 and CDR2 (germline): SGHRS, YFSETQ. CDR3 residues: CASSPFRDSGLSDGYTF. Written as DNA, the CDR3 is TGCGCCAGCAGCCCGTTCCGGGACAGTGGCCTATCGGATGGCTACACCTTC.

The CDR3 loop is CASSSIGSEETQYF. The CDR3 DNA is TGTGCCAGCAGCTCTATCGGTAGCGAAGAGACCCAGTACTTC. This chain connects TRBV6-5 to TRBJ2-5, with D possibly matching TRBD2 (5 bases). V shed 6 bases and J shed 3 bases, with 14 bases lying between them. Germline CDR1 MNHEY, CDR2 SVGAGI. This CDR3 comprises 14 residues.

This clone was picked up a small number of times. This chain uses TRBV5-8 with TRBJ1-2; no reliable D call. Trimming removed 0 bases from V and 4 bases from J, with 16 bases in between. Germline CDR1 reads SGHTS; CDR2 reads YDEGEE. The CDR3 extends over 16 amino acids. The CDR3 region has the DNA TGTGCCAGCAGCTTGGGGCCTGTAGTCCCCTCCTATGGCTACACCTTC. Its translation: CASSLGPVVPSYGYTF.

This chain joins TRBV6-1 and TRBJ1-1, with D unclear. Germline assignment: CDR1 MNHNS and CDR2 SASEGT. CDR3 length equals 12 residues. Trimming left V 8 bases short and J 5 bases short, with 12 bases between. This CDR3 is CASGRESTEAFF. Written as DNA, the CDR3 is TGTGCCAGCGGCCGGGAATCGACTGAAGCTTTCTTT.

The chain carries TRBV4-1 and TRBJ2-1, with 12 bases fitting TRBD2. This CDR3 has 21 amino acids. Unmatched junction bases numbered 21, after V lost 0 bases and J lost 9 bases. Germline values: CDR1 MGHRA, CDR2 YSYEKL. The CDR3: CASSQDRSGLAGQGPSREQFF. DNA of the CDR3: TGCGCCAGCAGCCAAGATAGGAGTGGACTAGCGGGACAAGGCCCCTCTCGTGAGCAGTTCTTC.

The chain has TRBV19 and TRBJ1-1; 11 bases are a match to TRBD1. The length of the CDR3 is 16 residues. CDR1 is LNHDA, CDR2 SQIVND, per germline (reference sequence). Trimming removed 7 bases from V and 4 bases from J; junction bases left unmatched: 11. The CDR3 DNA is TGTGCCAGTACCAATCGGCCGGGACAGGGGGTCACTGAAGCTTTCTTT. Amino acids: CASTNRPGQGVTEAFF.

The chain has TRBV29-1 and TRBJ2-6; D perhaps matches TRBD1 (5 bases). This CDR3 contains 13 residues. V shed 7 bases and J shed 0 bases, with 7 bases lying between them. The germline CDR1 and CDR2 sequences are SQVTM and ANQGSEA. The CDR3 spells CSARGSGANVLTF. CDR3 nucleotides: TGCAGCGCAAGGGGCTCTGGGGCCAACGTCCTGACTTTC.

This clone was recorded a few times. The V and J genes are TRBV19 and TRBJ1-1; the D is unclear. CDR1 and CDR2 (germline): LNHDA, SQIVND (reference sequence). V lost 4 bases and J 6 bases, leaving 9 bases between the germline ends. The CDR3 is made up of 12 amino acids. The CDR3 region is CASSTGGPEAFF. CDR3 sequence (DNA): TGTGCCAGTAGTACCGGTGGGCCTGAAGCTTTCTTT.

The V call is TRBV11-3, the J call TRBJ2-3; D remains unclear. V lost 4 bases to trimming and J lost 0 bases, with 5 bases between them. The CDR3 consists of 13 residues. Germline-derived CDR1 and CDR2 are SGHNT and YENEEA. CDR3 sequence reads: CASSWPSTDTQYF. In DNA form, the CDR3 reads TGTGCCAGCAGCTGGCCTAGCACAGATACGCAGTATTTT.

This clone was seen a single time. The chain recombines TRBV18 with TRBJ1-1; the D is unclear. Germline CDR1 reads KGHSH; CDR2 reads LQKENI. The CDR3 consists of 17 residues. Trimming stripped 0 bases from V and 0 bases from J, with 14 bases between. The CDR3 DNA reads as TGTGCCAGCTCACCACCGGTTGTCACAAACATGAACACTGAAGCTTTCTTT. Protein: CASSPPVVTNMNTEAFF.

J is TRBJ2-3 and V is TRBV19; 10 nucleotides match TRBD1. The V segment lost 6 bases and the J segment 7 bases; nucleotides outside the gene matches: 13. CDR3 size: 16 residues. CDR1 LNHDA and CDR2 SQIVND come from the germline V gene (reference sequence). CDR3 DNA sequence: TGTGCCAGTAGCCCTCCGGGACAGGGGTATGTTTATACGCAGTATTTT. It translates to CASSPPGQGYVYTQYF.

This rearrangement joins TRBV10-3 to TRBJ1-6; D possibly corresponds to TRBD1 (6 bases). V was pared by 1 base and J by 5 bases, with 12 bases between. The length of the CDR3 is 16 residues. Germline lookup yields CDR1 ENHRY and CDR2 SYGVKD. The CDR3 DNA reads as TGTGCCATCAGTGAGTTGGGGGCGAGGAATAATTCACCCCTCCACTTT. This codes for CAISELGARNNSPLHF.

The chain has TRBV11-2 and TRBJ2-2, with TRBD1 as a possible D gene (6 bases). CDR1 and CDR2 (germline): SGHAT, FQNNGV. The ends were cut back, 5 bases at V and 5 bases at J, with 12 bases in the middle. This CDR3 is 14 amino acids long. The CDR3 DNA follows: TGTGCCAGCAGCGCTCGGGACACAACCGGGGAGCTGTTTTTT. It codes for CASSARDTTGELFF. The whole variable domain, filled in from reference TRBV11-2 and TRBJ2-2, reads EAGVAQSPRYKIIEKRQSVAFWCNPISGHATLYWYQQILGQGPKLLIQFQNNGVVDDSQLPKDRFSAERLKGVDSTLKIQPAKLEDSAVYLCASSARDTTGELFFGEGSRLTVL.

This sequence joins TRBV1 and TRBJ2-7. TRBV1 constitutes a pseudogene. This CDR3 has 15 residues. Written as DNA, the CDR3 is TGCACCAGCAGCCAACACAGGTCGGGGGCGGGAGAGCAGTACTTC. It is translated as CTSSQHRSGAGEQYF.